A single sample is the source of the 29 T cell receptor beta chains below, sequenced in a study of response to subunit inactivated influenza vaccine. Via MiXCR, TCRdb re-called the RT-PCR reads, giving one row per CDR3 protein. The table lists fewer than 800,000 distinct CDR3 sequences, more than 15% of them singletons, with roughly 11% in the top ten. Sample: PBMCs from blood, taken about 12 days after vaccination. The receptors come from a man aged 50 to 59 who received an inactivated influenza vaccine.

This clonotype came up once. The chain links TRBV7-2 to TRBJ2-5; D is undetermined. Germline assignment: CDR1 SGHTA and CDR2 FQGNSA. Trimming pared 5 bases from V and 5 bases from J, leaving 15 bases between. This CDR3 is 14 amino acids long. The CDR3 nucleotides read TGTGCCAGCAGCCCAGTCGGTGGGCGGGAGACCCAGTACTTC. Amino acid sequence: CASSPVGGRETQYF.

This clonotype has at least ten counts. The chain carries TRBV12-3 or TRBV12-4 and TRBJ1-1, with no clear D. Trimming cost V 3 bases and J 4 bases, with 6 bases left between them. The CDR3 length is 12 residues. CDR3 nucleotides: TGTGCCAGCAGTTTTGGGAGCACTGAAGCTTTCTTT. It specifies CASSFGSTEAFF.

There are a few counts of this clonotype. This sequence joins TRBV30 and TRBJ2-7; TRBD1 is a possible D gene (5 bases). CDR1 GTSNPN and CDR2 SVGIG come from the germline V gene (reference sequence). Trimming removed 1 base from V and 9 bases from J, with 22 bases in between. This CDR3 has 15 amino acids. CDR3 loop: CAWSEDTCPLCGQYF. The CDR3 DNA sequence: TGTGCCTGGAGTGAGGACACCTGTCCTTTGTGCGGGCAGTACTTC.

This clonotype was counted only a few times. This CDR3 is CAAGQGPSQETQYF. The CDR3 region has the DNA TGTGCCGCCGGACAGGGGCCATCACAAGAGACCCAGTACTTC. The chain is built from TRBV10-3 and TRBJ2-5, with 9 nucleotides matching TRBD1. The CDR3 is made up of 14 amino acids. In germline, CDR1 is ENHRY, CDR2 SYGVKD. V shed 11 bases and J 2 bases; nucleotides not matched to a gene: 9.

This chain links TRBV6-1 with TRBJ1-1; D perhaps matches TRBD1 (5 bases). Germline V gives CDR1 MNHNS, CDR2 SASEGT. The V gene lost 5 bases and the J gene lost 4 bases, with 14 bases spanning the gap. The CDR3 totals 14 residues. CDR3 DNA sequence: TGTGCCAGCAGTCCCAGTTCGGGGCGCACTGAAGCTTTCTTT. Encoded protein: CASSPSSGRTEAFF.

The chain recombines TRBV5-1 with TRBJ2-5, with TRBD1 matching 10 bases. Trimming removed 4 bases from V and 5 bases from J; junction bases left unmatched: 8. Germline V gene lookup returns CDR1 SGHRS and CDR2 YFSETQ. The CDR3 is made up of 15 amino acids. DNA of the CDR3: TGCGCCAGCAGCGGATGGAGGGACAGGGGTGAGACCCAGTACTTC. Its translation is CASSGWRDRGETQYF.

This rearrangement joins TRBV15 to TRBJ2-3; D is ambiguous. CDR3 length: 15 residues. Germline values: CDR1 LNHNV, CDR2 YYDKDF (reference sequence). Between the trimmed V and J ends, which lost 0 bases and 1 base, there was a span of 8 bases. The CDR3: CATSRDPERTDTQYF. Here the CDR3 DNA reads TGTGCCACCAGCAGAGATCCCGAACGCACAGATACGCAGTATTTT.

This clonotype appeared a few times. The gene calls are TRBV20-1 and TRBJ2-5; no clear D. Germline CDR1 is DFQATT and CDR2 is SNEGSKA (reference sequence). V lost 3 bases and J 5 bases, leaving 13 bases between the germline ends. This CDR3 region has 13 residues. This CDR3 is CSARDRDGETQYF. CDR3 bases: TGCAGTGCTAGGGATAGAGACGGGGAGACCCAGTACTTC.

This clonotype was seen repeatedly, ten times or more. The chain uses TRBV2 and TRBJ2-7, with 15 bases aligning to TRBD2. CDR1 SNHLY and CDR2 FYNNEI come from the germline V gene. J was trimmed by 0 bases and V by 6 bases; bases with no gene match: 3. The CDR3 has 16 amino acids. The CDR3 is CASSGTSGGISYEQYF. CDR3 in DNA: TGTGCCAGCAGCGGGACTAGCGGGGGGATCTCCTACGAGCAGTACTTC.

This clonotype was counted at least ten times. This sequence joins TRBV3-1 and TRBJ2-7; 9 bases agree with TRBD1. Germline assignment: CDR1 LGHDT and CDR2 YNNKEL (reference sequence). V trimming: 4 bases; J trimming: 3 bases; junction bases outside the gene matches: 7. CDR3 length: 15 amino acids. The CDR3 sequence: CASSRAGTGIYEQYF. The DNA of the CDR3 is TGTGCCAGCAGCCGGGCCGGGACAGGGATCTACGAGCAGTACTTC.

This clonotype was counted a few times. This chain links TRBV6-1 with TRBJ2-3, with no clear D. CDR1 and CDR2 (germline): MNHNS, SASEGT. Trimming took off 1 base at V and 1 base at J, with 9 bases between the two ends. This CDR3 spans 15 amino acids. The DNA for the CDR3 is TGTGCCAGCAGTGAAGGTCCGGCGGGCACAGATACGCAGTATTTT. Translating it yields CASSEGPAGTDTQYF.

The J gene is TRBJ1-5, the V gene TRBV28, with 7 bases that match TRBD1. Germline V gene data show CDR1 as MDHEN and CDR2 as SYDVKM. The CDR3 extends over 16 amino acids. V shed 6 bases, J shed 7 bases, and the junction held 15 bases outside the gene matches. The CDR3 spells CASSLAGWTGVQPQHF. As DNA, the CDR3 is TGTGCCAGCAGCCTTGCTGGGTGGACAGGCGTGCAGCCCCAGCATTTT.

V gene TRBV11-2 combines with J gene TRBJ2-1, with a possible D match to TRBD1 (6 bases). V was trimmed by 6 bases and J by 6 bases, leaving 21 bases between them. CDR3 size: 16 residues. CDR1 SGHAT and CDR2 FQNNGV come from the germline V gene. The CDR3 region is CASSGTGTTTRNEQFF. The CDR3, as DNA: TGTGCCAGCAGTGGGACCGGGACAACTACCCGCAATGAGCAGTTCTTC.

This clonotype has at least ten counts. The V gene is TRBV5-1, the J gene TRBJ2-2; perhaps TRBD2 as D (6 bases). Germline V gives CDR1 SGHRS, CDR2 YFSETQ. The ends were cut back, 1 base at V and 5 bases at J, with 9 bases in the middle. This CDR3 has 14 residues. CDR3: CASSLPGGTGELFF. CDR3 nucleotide sequence: TGCGCCAGCAGCTTGCCCGGAGGGACCGGGGAGCTGTTTTTT.

This clonotype has more than one count but fewer than ten. The chain employs TRBV20-1 and TRBJ2-3; D not resolved. The CDR3 runs to 14 residues. Germline CDR1 is DFQATT and CDR2 is SNEGSKA (reference sequence). Trimming pared 3 bases from V and 6 bases from J, leaving 16 bases between. CDR3 in DNA: TGCAGTGCTAGCCGCGGCGGTGATCAGGATACGCAGTATTTT. Protein: CSASRGGDQDTQYF.

The CDR3 nucleotides are TGCAGTGCCTCCCGGGCTGCGAACACTGAAGCTTTCTTT. It specifies CSASRAANTEAFF. The chain uses TRBV20-1 and TRBJ1-1; unclear D gene. The length of the CDR3 is 13 residues. V lost 6 bases to trimming and J lost 1 base, with 12 bases between them. Germline values: CDR1 DFQATT, CDR2 SNEGSKA (reference sequence).

This clonotype has more than one count but fewer than ten. The chain is built from TRBV25-1 and TRBJ2-7; D gene uncertain. Looked up from germline, CDR1 is MGHDK and CDR2 is SYGVNS. Trimming stripped 3 bases from V and 7 bases from J, with 7 bases between. The CDR3 covers 11 residues. Here the CDR3 reads CASSELDEQYF. CDR3 nucleotides: TGTGCCAGCAGTGAGCTAGATGAGCAGTACTTC.

The sample holds a few counts of this clonotype. This chain uses TRBV7-9 with TRBJ2-1; the D call may be TRBD1 or TRBD2 (6 bases each). Trimming cost V 1 base and J 3 bases, with 10 bases left between them. This CDR3 contains 15 residues. Looked up from germline, CDR1 is SEHNR and CDR2 is FQNEAQ (reference sequence). The CDR3, as DNA: TGTGCCAGCAGCTTAGACGGGGGCGACTACAATGAGCAGTTCTTC. The encoded protein is CASSLDGGDYNEQFF.

This clonotype turned up a few times. In DNA, the CDR3 is TGTGCCAGCAGTTACCCACTGGGGAGGAATGAGCAGTTCTTC. Its translation is CASSYPLGRNEQFF. V is TRBV6-2 or TRBV6-3 and J is TRBJ2-1, with a possible D match to TRBD2 (6 bases). Germline V gene data show CDR1 as MNHEY and CDR2 as SVGEGT. The CDR3 has 14 residues. Trimming cost V 2 bases and J 7 bases, with 12 bases left between them.

This clonotype was seen repeatedly, ten times or more. The rearrangement uses TRBV7-9 and TRBJ1-1; D not resolved. Germline lookup yields CDR1 SEHNR and CDR2 FQNEAQ (reference sequence). The CDR3 has 14 amino acids. V lost 7 bases, J lost 1 base, and 13 bases lay in between. This chain's CDR3 is CASTGRSRNTEAFF. The CDR3 coding sequence is TGTGCCAGCACGGGGAGGAGCAGGAACACTGAAGCTTTCTTT.

V is TRBV30 and J is TRBJ1-1, with D hard to call. Germline loops: CDR1 GTSNPN, CDR2 SVGIG (reference sequence). The CDR3 has 15 amino acids. The ends were cut back, 2 bases at V and 4 bases at J, with 17 bases in the middle. The CDR3, as DNA: TGTGCCTGGAGTATACGAGAGTCGGTCCGCACTGAAGCTTTCTTT. It translates to CAWSIRESVRTEAFF. Together with reference TRBV30 and TRBJ1-1, the CDR3 gives the full variable domain: SQTIHQWPATLVQPVGSPLSLECTVEGTSNPNLYWYRQAAGRGLQLLFYSVGIGQISSEVPQNLSASRPQDRQFILSSKKLLLSDSGFYLCAWSIRESVRTEAFFGQGTRLTVV.

The chain is built from TRBV6-2 or TRBV6-3 and TRBJ2-7; D call uncertain. The V gene's germline CDR1 is MNHEY and CDR2 SVGEGT. Between the trimmed V and J ends, which lost 7 bases and 0 bases, there was a span of 13 bases. This CDR3 is built from 14 residues. The CDR3 nucleotides are TGTGCCAGCATTCTGGCAGGTAACTCCTACGAGCAGTACTTC. Translation: CASILAGNSYEQYF.

This clonotype showed up just a few times. The genes are TRBV4-2 and TRBJ2-1, with TRBD2 matching over 8 bases. CDR1 is LGHNA, CDR2 YNFKEQ, per germline. The CDR3 contains 16 residues. V lost 0 bases, J lost 5 bases, and 6 bases stayed unmatched. CDR3 coding DNA: TGTGCCAGCAGCCAAGATCTCGGGAGGGCGAACAATGAGCAGTTCTTC. It specifies CASSQDLGRANNEQFF.

At least ten counts were recorded for this clonotype. V gene TRBV14 combines with J gene TRBJ1-1; no clear D. Germline assignment: CDR1 SGHDN and CDR2 FVKESK. V gave up 1 base and J gave up 0 bases, with 6 bases separating them. The CDR3 has 14 residues. DNA of the CDR3: TGTGCCAGCAGCCAAGGGAGAGTGAACACTGAAGCTTTCTTT. The encoded protein is CASSQGRVNTEAFF.

V usage is TRBV6-2 or TRBV6-3 and J usage is TRBJ2-1, with a tentative D call TRBD2 (6 bases). Germline V gives CDR1 MNHEY, CDR2 SVGEGT. The CDR3 has 15 amino acids. The V and J ends lost 5 bases and 4 bases respectively, with 15 bases between them. The CDR3 region is CASSRAGRGYNEQFF. Written as DNA, the CDR3 is TGTGCCAGCAGTCGCGCGGGGCGCGGGTACAATGAGCAGTTCTTC.

The V and J genes are TRBV30 and TRBJ2-7; TRBD1 matches 9 bases. Looked up from germline, CDR1 is GTSNPN and CDR2 is SVGIG (reference sequence). The CDR3 consists of 11 residues. V shed 5 bases and J 6 bases; nucleotides not matched to a gene: 2. CDR3 protein: CAWGTGLEQYF. The CDR3 DNA sequence: TGTGCCTGGGGGACAGGGCTCGAGCAGTACTTC.

This clonotype is a singleton in its sample. The V gene is TRBV29-1, the J gene TRBJ2-2, with D possibly matching TRBD1 (8 bases). Germline lookup yields CDR1 SQVTM and CDR2 ANQGSEA. CDR3 length: 14 amino acids. V lost 7 bases to trimming and J lost 2 bases, with 14 bases between them. CDR3 protein: CSAYRGGNTGELFF. For the CDR3, the DNA is TGCAGCGCCTACAGGGGGGGCAACACCGGGGAGCTGTTTTTT.

The chain combines TRBV6-1 with TRBJ1-5; D gene uncertain. This CDR3 has 14 residues. Trimming shortened V by 3 bases and J by 4 bases, and 10 bases separated the two germline ends. CDR1 is MNHNS and CDR2 is SASEGT in the germline V gene. CDR3 in amino acids: CASSDLGRNQPQHF. The CDR3 nucleotides read TGTGCCAGCAGTGACCTCGGCAGAAATCAGCCCCAGCATTTT.

The sample holds a few counts of this clonotype. One end of the junction fails to match germline, which may point to a read error. DNA for the CDR3: TGTGCCAGCAGTGATCCGACGCCCGCTTTGCACTTC. Translating gives CASSDPTPALHF. The chain carries TRBV2 and TRBJ2-4, with D hard to call. This CDR3 contains 12 residues. Germline V CDR1 and CDR2: SNHLY, FYNNEI.